These T cell receptor beta chains were read from a single sample in a study of type 1 regulatory T cells. TCRdb ran MiXCR on the reads and lists one entry per CDR3 protein. The sample records about 69,000 distinct CDR3 sequences, less than 25% being singletons. These TCRs' antigens remain unknown. Sequenced: cultured type 1 regulatory T (Tr1) cells, either the whole culture or a sorted fraction (not recorded which). These receptors were taken from a human donor in good health. Both conserved end residues are part of each CDR3. Fields, in order: V gene, J gene, clone size, CDR3 length, D gene, CDR3 DNA, CDR3 protein. A D gene is named only where the DNA matches it firmly. Size is omitted from some rows. Given values are once, few, many or a class for expanded clones.

v_call: TRBV15
j_call: TRBJ2-2
clone_size: many
cdr3_length: 15
d_call: -
cdr3_nt: TGTGCCACCAGCAGAGGAATCTCAGGGCCCGGGGAGCTGTTTTTT
cdr3_aa: CATSRGISGPGELFF

v_call: TRBV15
j_call: TRBJ2-3
clone_size: few
cdr3_length: 14
d_call: -
cdr3_nt: TGTGCCACCAGCAGAGATAGGGTGCTAGGGGTTGAGGATTTT
cdr3_aa: CATSRDRVLGVEDF

v_call: TRBV12-3/TRBV12-4
j_call: TRBJ1-1
clone_size: -
cdr3_length: 11
d_call: TRBD1
cdr3_nt: TGTGCCAGCAGCCCGACAGGGAAAGCTTTCTTT
cdr3_aa: CASSPTGKAFF

v_call: TRBV27
j_call: TRBJ2-7
clone_size: -
cdr3_length: 15
d_call: TRBD1
cdr3_nt: TGTGCCAGCAGGTCCGGGACAGGGGGATCCTACGAGCAGTACTTC
cdr3_aa: CASRSGTGGSYEQYF

v_call: TRBV28
j_call: TRBJ2-2
clone_size: -
cdr3_length: 15
d_call: TRBD2
cdr3_nt: TGTGCCAGCAGTCTGACTAGCGTAGGGCCCGGGGAGCTGTTTTTT
cdr3_aa: CASSLTSVGPGELFF

v_call: TRBV5-1
j_call: TRBJ2-1
clone_size: many
cdr3_length: 11
d_call: -
cdr3_nt: TGCGCCAGCAGCTCCGCAGGGGTTCGGTTCTTC
cdr3_aa: CASSSAGVRFF

v_call: TRBV5-6
j_call: TRBJ2-5
clone_size: -
cdr3_length: 15
d_call: -
cdr3_nt: TGTGCCAGCAGCTCTGGCTCCCCCACGCGGGGGACCCAGTACTTC
cdr3_aa: CASSSGSPTRGTQYF

v_call: TRBV20-1
j_call: TRBJ1-5
clone_size: -
cdr3_length: 18
d_call: -
cdr3_nt: TGCAGTGCTAGAGTTGGGGGCGAGGGGGGCTGGAGCAATCAGCCCCAGCATTTT
cdr3_aa: CSARVGGEGGWSNQPQHF

v_call: TRBV7-2
j_call: TRBJ2-3
clone_size: -
cdr3_length: 11
d_call: -
cdr3_nt: TGTGCCAGCAGCCCCGGGGTCGGGCAGTATTTT
cdr3_aa: CASSPGVGQYF

v_call: TRBV5-1
j_call: TRBJ2-1
clone_size: few
cdr3_length: 13
d_call: -
cdr3_nt: TGCGCCAGCAGCTTCCTGTCCCGAGATGAGCAGTTCTTC
cdr3_aa: CASSFLSRDEQFF

v_call: TRBV9
j_call: TRBJ1-2
clone_size: -
cdr3_length: 15
d_call: -
cdr3_nt: TGTGCCAGCAGCGTAGGGGTAGCCGAAAATTATGGCTACACCTTC
cdr3_aa: CASSVGVAENYGYTF

v_call: TRBV20-1
j_call: TRBJ2-5
clone_size: -
cdr3_length: 13
d_call: -
cdr3_nt: TGCAGTGCTACCCGGGATGCGGGAGAGACCCAGTACTTC
cdr3_aa: CSATRDAGETQYF

v_call: TRBV18
j_call: TRBJ1-1
clone_size: -
cdr3_length: 15
d_call: -
cdr3_nt: TGTGCCAGCTCACCAAATCATAAAGAGGACACTGAAGCTTTCTTT
cdr3_aa: CASSPNHKEDTEAFF

v_call: TRBV9
j_call: TRBJ2-7
clone_size: -
cdr3_length: 16
d_call: TRBD2
cdr3_nt: TGTGCCAGCAGCGTTACACCAACACTAGCGTCCTACGAGCAGTACTTC
cdr3_aa: CASSVTPTLASYEQYF

v_call: TRBV25-1
j_call: TRBJ2-7
clone_size: few
cdr3_length: 14
d_call: -
cdr3_nt: TGTGCCAGCAGTGAATTTGGGGCTTCCTACGAGCAGTACTTC
cdr3_aa: CASSEFGASYEQYF

v_call: TRBV2
j_call: TRBJ1-2
clone_size: -
cdr3_length: 15
d_call: -
cdr3_nt: TGTGCCAGCAGTGTTATTAGTCAGGGCGGGTATGGCTACACCTTC
cdr3_aa: CASSVISQGGYGYTF

v_call: TRBV5-1
j_call: TRBJ2-5
clone_size: few
cdr3_length: 14
d_call: TRBD1
cdr3_nt: TGCGCCAGCAGCTCGACAGGGTTCCAAGAGACCCAGTACTTC
cdr3_aa: CASSSTGFQETQYF

v_call: TRBV10-3
j_call: TRBJ2-3
clone_size: few
cdr3_length: 15
d_call: -
cdr3_nt: TGTGCCATCAGTGAGTCGACCGGACGGGCAGATACGCAGTATTTT
cdr3_aa: CAISESTGRADTQYF

v_call: TRBV4-1
j_call: TRBJ2-2
clone_size: -
cdr3_length: 15
d_call: -
cdr3_nt: TGCGCCAGCAGCACTCCGACTAGTGACACCGGGGAGCTGTTTTTT
cdr3_aa: CASSTPTSDTGELFF

v_call: TRBV20-1
j_call: TRBJ2-1
clone_size: many
cdr3_length: 16
d_call: TRBD2
cdr3_nt: TGCAGTGCTAGGACGGCAGGGGGACTAGCGGCGAATGAGCAGTTCTTC
cdr3_aa: CSARTAGGLAANEQFF

v_call: TRBV5-1
j_call: TRBJ1-3
clone_size: -
cdr3_length: 15
d_call: -
cdr3_nt: TGCGCCAGCAGCCTTGATACAGGGTATGGAAACACCATATATTTT
cdr3_aa: CASSLDTGYGNTIYF

v_call: TRBV10-3
j_call: TRBJ2-2
clone_size: few
cdr3_length: 15
d_call: -
cdr3_nt: TGTGCCATCAGTTTGAACGGGGCGAACACCGGGGAGCTGTTTTTT
cdr3_aa: CAISLNGANTGELFF

v_call: TRBV3-1
j_call: TRBJ2-5
clone_size: -
cdr3_length: 17
d_call: -
cdr3_nt: TGTGCCAGCAGCCAAGATTTTGGCACTTCCCCTCAAGAGACCCAGTACTTC
cdr3_aa: CASSQDFGTSPQETQYF

v_call: TRBV5-1
j_call: TRBJ2-2
clone_size: -
cdr3_length: 15
d_call: -
cdr3_nt: TGCGCCAGCAGCGAGACGACAGGGAACACCGGGGAGCTGTTTTTT
cdr3_aa: CASSETTGNTGELFF

v_call: TRBV6-6
j_call: TRBJ2-3
clone_size: -
cdr3_length: 13
d_call: -
cdr3_nt: TGTGCCACTCTAGCGAGACTCACAGATACGCAGTATTTT
cdr3_aa: CATLARLTDTQYF

v_call: TRBV29-1
j_call: TRBJ2-5
clone_size: medium-sized
cdr3_length: 13
d_call: -
cdr3_nt: TGCAGCGCCGTCGACAGCTTCAAAGAGACCCAGTACTTC
cdr3_aa: CSAVDSFKETQYF

v_call: TRBV2
j_call: TRBJ2-1
clone_size: few
cdr3_length: 14
d_call: TRBD2
cdr3_nt: TGTGCCAGCAGTGACGGACTAGCAGGCAATGAGCAGTTCTTC
cdr3_aa: CASSDGLAGNEQFF

v_call: TRBV5-1
j_call: TRBJ1-1
clone_size: many
cdr3_length: 14
d_call: -
cdr3_nt: TGCGCCAGCAAGAACGAGCCTCATGCCGCTGAAGCTTTCTTT
cdr3_aa: CASKNEPHAAEAFF

v_call: TRBV18
j_call: TRBJ1-1
clone_size: -
cdr3_length: 16
d_call: TRBD1
cdr3_nt: TGTGCCAGCTCACCGGTTTTGGGCAGGGGGGGCACTGAAGCTTTCTTT
cdr3_aa: CASSPVLGRGGTEAFF

v_call: TRBV7-2
j_call: TRBJ1-5
clone_size: -
cdr3_length: 14
d_call: TRBD1
cdr3_nt: TGTGCCAGCAGCCTCCGCCAGGGGGGACAGCCCCAGCATTTT
cdr3_aa: CASSLRQGGQPQHF

v_call: TRBV5-6
j_call: TRBJ2-5
clone_size: -
cdr3_length: 16
d_call: -
cdr3_nt: TGTGCCAGCAGCTTGATCGGCCGGGTGGGCGGAGAGACCCAGTACTTC
cdr3_aa: CASSLIGRVGGETQYF

v_call: TRBV6-6
j_call: TRBJ2-7
clone_size: -
cdr3_length: 13
d_call: -
cdr3_nt: TGTGCCAGCAGTTCATATCGACTGCGCGAGCAGTACTTC
cdr3_aa: CASSSYRLREQYF

v_call: TRBV29-1
j_call: TRBJ1-4
clone_size: -
cdr3_length: 11
d_call: -
cdr3_nt: TGCAGCGTTGAAGTGCGAGAAAAACTGTTTTTT
cdr3_aa: CSVEVREKLFF

v_call: TRBV5-1
j_call: TRBJ2-3
clone_size: -
cdr3_length: 11
d_call: -
cdr3_nt: TGCGCCAGCAGCAAGGGGGATACGCAGTATTTT
cdr3_aa: CASSKGDTQYF

v_call: TRBV29-1
j_call: TRBJ2-1
clone_size: -
cdr3_length: 11
d_call: -
cdr3_nt: TGCAGCGTTGTGCCGGGGATTGAGCAGTTCTTC
cdr3_aa: CSVVPGIEQFF

v_call: TRBV10-3
j_call: TRBJ2-2
clone_size: few
cdr3_length: 13
d_call: -
cdr3_nt: TGTGCCATCAGGGAAGCGGGCACCGGAGAGCTGTTTTTT
cdr3_aa: CAIREAGTGELFF

v_call: TRBV6-1
j_call: TRBJ2-1
clone_size: -
cdr3_length: 14
d_call: -
cdr3_nt: TGTGCCAGCAGTGAAATAAGACTAGTCGGTGAGCAGTTCTTC
cdr3_aa: CASSEIRLVGEQFF

v_call: TRBV20-1
j_call: TRBJ2-1
clone_size: few
cdr3_length: 13
d_call: TRBD2
cdr3_nt: TGCACTTCTCAGCGGGAGGCCCCCAATGAGCAGTTCTTC
cdr3_aa: CTSQREAPNEQFF

v_call: TRBV18
j_call: TRBJ1-4
clone_size: few
cdr3_length: 15
d_call: -
cdr3_nt: TGTGCCAGCTCACCCCCGACAGCCCTCGGGGAAAAACTGTTTTTT
cdr3_aa: CASSPPTALGEKLFF

v_call: TRBV7-2
j_call: TRBJ2-7
clone_size: -
cdr3_length: 13
d_call: -
cdr3_nt: TGTGCCAGCAGCGGGCAACCAGGGGCCGAGCAGTACTTC
cdr3_aa: CASSGQPGAEQYF

v_call: TRBV20-1
j_call: TRBJ2-7
clone_size: few
cdr3_length: 13
d_call: -
cdr3_nt: TGCAGTGCCCCGACCAGACTAAACGGCGAGCAGTACTTC
cdr3_aa: CSAPTRLNGEQYF

v_call: TRBV12-3/TRBV12-4
j_call: TRBJ2-5
clone_size: -
cdr3_length: 13
d_call: TRBD1
cdr3_nt: TGTGCCAGCAGCGCGACGGGACAGAGGGTCCAGTACTTC
cdr3_aa: CASSATGQRVQYF

v_call: TRBV12-3/TRBV12-4
j_call: TRBJ1-6
clone_size: -
cdr3_length: 17
d_call: -
cdr3_nt: TGTGCCAGCAGCCCCCGTTGGGGAGACTCCTATAATTCACCCCTCCACTTT
cdr3_aa: CASSPRWGDSYNSPLHF

v_call: TRBV6-5
j_call: TRBJ2-4
clone_size: few
cdr3_length: 15
d_call: -
cdr3_nt: TGTGCCAGAGGGGAGATAACTCTAGCCAAAAACATTCAGTACTTC
cdr3_aa: CARGEITLAKNIQYF

v_call: TRBV9
j_call: TRBJ2-5
clone_size: few
cdr3_length: 13
d_call: -
cdr3_nt: TGTGCCAGCAGCATAGGGCGTACCGAGACCCAGTACTTC
cdr3_aa: CASSIGRTETQYF

v_call: TRBV6-2/TRBV6-3
j_call: TRBJ1-5
clone_size: once
cdr3_length: 13
d_call: TRBD1
cdr3_nt: TGTGCCAGCACCGACAGGGTCCATCAGCCCCAGCATTTT
cdr3_aa: CASTDRVHQPQHF

v_call: TRBV7-6
j_call: TRBJ2-1
clone_size: once
cdr3_length: 11
d_call: -
cdr3_nt: TGTGCCAGCAGTAAGCAAAATGAGCAGTTCTTC
cdr3_aa: CASSKQNEQFF

v_call: TRBV5-1
j_call: TRBJ2-1
clone_size: many
cdr3_length: 15
d_call: TRBD1
cdr3_nt: TGCGCCAGCAGCTTGGCTTTGGGACAGGGGTATGAGCAGTTCTTC
cdr3_aa: CASSLALGQGYEQFF

v_call: TRBV29-1
j_call: TRBJ2-5
clone_size: few
cdr3_length: 14
d_call: -
cdr3_nt: TGCAGCGTTAGTGCCTCAACCTCCCAAGAGACCCAGTACTTC
cdr3_aa: CSVSASTSQETQYF

v_call: TRBV10-3
j_call: TRBJ2-4
clone_size: few
cdr3_length: 14
d_call: TRBD2
cdr3_nt: TGTGCCATCAGTGAACTAGCGGACAAAAACATTCAGTACTTC
cdr3_aa: CAISELADKNIQYF

v_call: TRBV14
j_call: TRBJ2-1
clone_size: few
cdr3_length: 17
d_call: TRBD1
cdr3_nt: TGTGCCAGCAGCCCTTTAGGCACCGGGACAGGGAGGAATGAGCAGTTCTTC
cdr3_aa: CASSPLGTGTGRNEQFF

v_call: TRBV11-1
j_call: TRBJ1-6
clone_size: few
cdr3_length: 17
d_call: TRBD1
cdr3_nt: TGTGCCAGCAGCTTAACGCCAGCGGGACAGGGAGGTTCACCCCTCCACTTT
cdr3_aa: CASSLTPAGQGGSPLHF

v_call: TRBV5-1
j_call: TRBJ2-6
clone_size: medium-sized
cdr3_length: 15
d_call: -
cdr3_nt: TGCGCCAGCAGCCCTGACAGCTCTGGGGCCAACGTCCTGACTTTC
cdr3_aa: CASSPDSSGANVLTF

v_call: TRBV10-3
j_call: TRBJ2-1
clone_size: few
cdr3_length: 15
d_call: -
cdr3_nt: TGTGCCATCAGTGAGGGACTGGGGACCAACAATGAGCAGTTCTTC
cdr3_aa: CAISEGLGTNNEQFF

v_call: TRBV5-1
j_call: TRBJ1-1
clone_size: -
cdr3_length: 15
d_call: TRBD1
cdr3_nt: TGCGCCAGCAGCGCGAGGACAGGGGGCTACACTGAAGCTTTCTTT
cdr3_aa: CASSARTGGYTEAFF

v_call: TRBV30
j_call: TRBJ2-5
clone_size: -
cdr3_length: 13
d_call: -
cdr3_nt: TGTGCCTGGAGCCCCAGGGTCAGGGAGACCCAGTACTTC
cdr3_aa: CAWSPRVRETQYF

v_call: TRBV2
j_call: TRBJ1-1
clone_size: -
cdr3_length: 12
d_call: -
cdr3_nt: TGTGCCAGCAGTGGAAAGAGAACTGAAGCTTTCTTT
cdr3_aa: CASSGKRTEAFF

v_call: TRBV6-5
j_call: TRBJ2-7
clone_size: few
cdr3_length: 15
d_call: TRBD1
cdr3_nt: TGTGCCAGCAGTTACGGGTGGGCAGGGGGCTACGAGCAGTACTTC
cdr3_aa: CASSYGWAGGYEQYF

v_call: TRBV6-1
j_call: TRBJ1-1
clone_size: few
cdr3_length: 14
d_call: -
cdr3_nt: TGTGCCAGCAAAAAGGCAGGAATGAACACTGAAGCTTTCTTT
cdr3_aa: CASKKAGMNTEAFF